This TCR beta chain was recorded in a study of shared clonotypes between healthy human individuals. The germline V gene has CDR1 MNHNS and CDR2 SASEGT. Trimming shortened V by 6 bases and J by 2 bases, and 8 bases separated the two germline ends. The CDR3 contains 12 residues. Libraries were prepared by immunoSEQ multiplex PCR; TCRdb keeps only in-frame clonotypes and omits some of them. The sample lists more than 2 million clones, roughly 94% seen once, with around 0.13% in the top ten. Negatively enriched CD4+ T cells were divided by CD45RA into naive and memory. This TCR was recovered from a young man in good health. The chain combines TRBV6-1 with TRBJ2-7; D is tentatively TRBD1 or TRBD2 (5 bases each). The sample consisted of naive CD4+ T cells sorted from blood. Subset described: CD45RA+ positively selected. In DNA, the CDR3 is TGTGCCAGCAGCCAGGGACCCTACGAGCAGTACTTC. This sequence encodes CASSQGPYEQYF.